Sequencing of this TCR beta chain was carried out in a study of blood T cell repertoires in COVID-19. Study information: PBMCs, B-cell-depleted T cells, or T cells were the source of the cDNA or gDNA that made up the material.

TCRdb keeps only in-frame clones here, not all; method: immunoSEQ multiplex PCR. The table includes just under 80,000 clones, roughly four fifths detected once. In germline, CDR1 is LGHNT, CDR2 FRNRAP. V was cut by 2 bases and J by 0 bases, with 13 bases left in between. The CDR3 totals 16 residues. The chain links TRBV12-5 to TRBJ1-1; no clear D. This receptor was taken from a woman aged 70-85 years with acute or convalescent COVID-19. Sequenced sample: peripheral blood. The chain's CDR3 is CASGLRRGSLNTEAFF. CDR3 nucleotide sequence: TGTGCTAGTGGTTTGCGGCGGGGATCCCTGAACACTGAAGCTTTCTTT.